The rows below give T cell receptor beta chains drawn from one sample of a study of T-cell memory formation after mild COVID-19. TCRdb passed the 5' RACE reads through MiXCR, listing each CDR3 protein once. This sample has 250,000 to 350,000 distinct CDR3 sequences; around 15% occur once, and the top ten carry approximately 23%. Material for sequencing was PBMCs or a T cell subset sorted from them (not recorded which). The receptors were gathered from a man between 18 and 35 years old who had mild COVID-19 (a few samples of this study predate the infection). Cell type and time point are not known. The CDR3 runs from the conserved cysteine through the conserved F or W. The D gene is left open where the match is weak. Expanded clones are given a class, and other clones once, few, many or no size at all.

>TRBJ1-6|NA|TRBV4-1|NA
CASSHPPVGGSNSPLHF
TGCGCCAGCAGCCACCCCCCCGTGGGGGGTAGTAATTCACCCCTCCACTTT
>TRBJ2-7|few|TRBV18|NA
CASSPQGGGAYEQYF
TGTGCCAGCTCACCGCAGGGAGGGGGGGCCTACGAGCAGTACTTC
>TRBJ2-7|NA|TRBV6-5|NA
CASSRAMASYEQYF
TGTGCCAGCAGCCGCGCAATGGCGTCCTACGAGCAGTACTTC
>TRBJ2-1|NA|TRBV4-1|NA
CASSQDVLSYNEQFF
TGCGCCAGCAGCCAAGATGTGCTCTCCTACAATGAGCAGTTCTTC
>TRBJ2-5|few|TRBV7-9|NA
CASSSPRGAGETQYF
TGTGCCAGCAGCTCGCCAAGGGGCGCAGGAGAGACCCAGTACTTC
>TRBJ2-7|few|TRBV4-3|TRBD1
CASSHRQGGDEQYF
TGCGCCAGCAGCCATAGACAGGGTGGCGACGAGCAGTACTTC
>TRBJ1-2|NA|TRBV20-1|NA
CSAESRAGNGYTF
TGCAGTGCCGAATCAAGGGCGGGGAATGGCTACACCTTC
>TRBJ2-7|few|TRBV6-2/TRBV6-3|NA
CASRLAELSYEQYF
TGTGCCAGCAGGTTAGCGGAGTTATCCTACGAGCAGTACTTC
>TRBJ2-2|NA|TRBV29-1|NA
CSVEGGAGNGELFF
TGCAGCGTTGAAGGGGGCGCGGGAAACGGGGAGCTGTTTTTT
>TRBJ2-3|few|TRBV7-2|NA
CASSYRVGETDTQYF
TGTGCCAGCAGCTACAGGGTTGGTGAGACAGATACGCAGTATTTT
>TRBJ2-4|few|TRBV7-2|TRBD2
CASSLSGANIQYF
TGTGCCAGCAGCTTAAGCGGGGCAAACATTCAGTACTTC
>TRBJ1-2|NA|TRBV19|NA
CASSLSGLDGYTF
TGTGCCAGTAGCCTCTCCGGTTTGGATGGCTACACCTTC
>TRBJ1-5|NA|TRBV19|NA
CASSIMSISNQPQHF
TGTGCCAGTAGTATAATGAGCATTAGCAATCAGCCCCAGCATTTT
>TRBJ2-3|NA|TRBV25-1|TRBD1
CATTGTGSTDTQYF
TGTGCCACCACCGGGACAGGTAGCACAGATACGCAGTATTTT
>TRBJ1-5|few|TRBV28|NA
CASGRQPQHF
TGTGCCAGCGGACGCCAGCCCCAGCATTTT
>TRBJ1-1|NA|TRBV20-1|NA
CSVPAWVGDTEAFF
TGCAGTGTTCCGGCCTGGGTAGGGGACACTGAAGCTTTCTTT
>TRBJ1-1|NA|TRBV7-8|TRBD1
CASSALTGDLEAFF
TGTGCCAGCAGCGCCCTCACAGGGGACCTTGAAGCTTTCTTT
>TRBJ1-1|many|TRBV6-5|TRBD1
CASSATGQGNTEAFF
TGTGCCAGCAGTGCTACGGGACAGGGAAACACTGAAGCTTTCTTT
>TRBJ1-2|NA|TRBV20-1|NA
CSARRDLKGGYTF
TGCAGTGCTAGAAGGGACCTTAAAGGGGGCTACACCTTC
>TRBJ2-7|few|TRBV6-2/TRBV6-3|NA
CASSWAGRPYEQYF
TGTGCCAGCAGTTGGGCCGGCAGACCCTACGAGCAGTACTTC
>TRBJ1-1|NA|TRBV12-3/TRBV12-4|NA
CASSRAGPEFEAFF
TGTGCCAGCAGCCGAGCGGGCCCCGAATTTGAAGCTTTCTTT
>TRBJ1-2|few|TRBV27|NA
CASSLSGVFGYTF
TGTGCCAGCAGTTTATCAGGGGTATTCGGCTACACCTTC
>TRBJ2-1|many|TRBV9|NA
CASSESPSTGSTYNEQFF
TGTGCCAGCAGCGAGTCCCCTTCGACGGGGAGTACCTACAATGAGCAGTTCTTC
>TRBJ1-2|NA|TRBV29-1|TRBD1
CSVSGTGTGGYTF
TGCAGCGTGTCCGGGACAGGGACAGGCGGCTACACCTTC
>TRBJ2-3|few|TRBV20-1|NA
CSARDRRVPDTQYF
TGCAGTGCTAGAGATCGGAGGGTCCCAGATACGCAGTATTTT